One and the same sample provided the 5 T cell receptor beta chains below, sequenced in a study of T-cell reconstitution after alpha-beta-depleted transplantation in children. Researchers prepared the TCRbeta library using unique molecular identifiers, the study reports. TCRdb redid the calling of the PCR reads with MiXCR, one entry per CDR3 protein. Altogether 81,000 or so distinct CDR3 sequences are present, around a sixth being singletons, with the ten largest covering about 20%. The source was PBMCs, mostly from graft donor cells, collected 180 days after TCRalphabeta/CD19-depleted stem cell transplant. The receptor source for this set is a male patient aged 2-15 years who had a stem cell transplant for acute lymphoblastic leukemia, so the T cells may come from the graft donor.

The CDR3 DNA sequence: TGTGCCAGCAGTCCCCGGGGGGTCCAAGAGACCCAGTACTTC. Its translation: CASSPRGVQETQYF. The rearrangement links TRBV27 to TRBJ2-5; 7 nucleotides agree with TRBD2. Germline V gives CDR1 MNHEY, CDR2 SMNVEV (reference sequence). The ends lost 5 bases at V and 1 base at J; junction bases unmatched: 4. The CDR3 contains 14 residues.

This clonotype was picked up many times. V is TRBV29-1 and J is TRBJ2-7, with D perhaps matching TRBD2 (6 bases). This CDR3 has 13 amino acids. The germline V and J ends were trimmed by 3 bases and 0 bases, with 9 bases remaining between them. Germline CDR1 and CDR2: SQVTM and ANQGSEA. Written as DNA, the CDR3 is TGCAGCGTTGATGATAGCGGCTCCTACGAGCAGTACTTC. This sequence encodes CSVDDSGSYEQYF.

This clonotype appeared a few times. This chain connects TRBV29-1 to TRBJ1-2; TRBD1 agrees at 9 bases. The V gene end was trimmed by 3 bases and the J gene end by 5 bases; junction bases not matched to a gene: 7. Per the germline V gene, CDR1 is SQVTM and CDR2 is ANQGSEA. The CDR3 is 14 residues long. The CDR3 is CSVEEGTGRYGYTF. CDR3 bases: TGCAGCGTTGAGGAGGGGACAGGGCGGTATGGCTACACCTTC.

There are many counts of this clonotype. The chain employs TRBV12-3 or TRBV12-4 and TRBJ2-1; either TRBD1 or TRBD2 may fit D (5 bases each). The length of the CDR3 is 12 residues. Trimming took off 2 bases at V and 9 bases at J, with 8 bases between the two ends. The CDR3: CASSLWGTEQFF. CDR3 nucleotide sequence: TGTGCCAGCAGTTTATGGGGGACTGAGCAGTTCTTC.

The rearrangement uses TRBV7-2 and TRBJ1-5; the match to TRBD1 covers 7 bases. V shed 5 bases and J 0 bases; nucleotides not matched to a gene: 10. The germline gives CDR1 SGHTA, CDR2 FQGNSA. This CDR3 is built from 17 residues. Written as DNA, the CDR3 is TGTGCCAGCAGCCTGTGGGGGACAGAACTTAGCAATCAGCCCCAGCATTTT. Its protein product is CASSLWGTELSNQPQHF. Drawing the rest from reference TRBV7-2 and TRBJ1-5, the complete variable domain is GAGVSQSPSNKVTEKGKDVELRCDPISGHTALYWYRQSLGQGLEFLIYFQGNSAPDKSGLPSDRFSAERTGGSVSTLTIQRTQQEDSAVYLCASSLWGTELSNQPQHFGDGTRLSIL.